These 27 T cell receptor beta chains originate from one sample sequenced in a study of blood T cell repertoires in COVID-19. Only in-frame clones appear in the TCRdb table, and some are missing; sequencing was by immunoSEQ multiplex PCR. Here the sample spans about 110,000 clones, roughly 70% being singletons. The specimen sequenced was peripheral blood. The receptors were sampled from a woman aged 40-49 years with acute or convalescent COVID-19.

The chain carries TRBV4-1 and TRBJ2-5, with 7 bases matching TRBD1. Trimming at V came to 1 base and at J to 3 bases, leaving 2 bases not matched to a gene. This CDR3 has 14 residues. Looked up from germline, CDR1 is MGHRA and CDR2 is YSYEKL. As DNA, the CDR3 is TGCGCCAGCAGCCAAGGGACAGGCAAAGAGACCCAGTACTTC. It specifies CASSQGTGKETQYF.

As regards this clone: This same CDR3 is encoded by further DNA sequences in the sample. The DNA of the CDR3 is TGTGCCAGCAGCGTAGCGGGGGGCCCACAAGAGACCCAGTACTTC. Translated, it gives CASSVAGGPQETQYF. This chain joins TRBV9 and TRBJ2-5, with D tentatively TRBD2 (7 bases). The V end was cut by 0 bases, the J end by 2 bases, with 11 bases between. Germline CDR1 SGDLS, CDR2 YYNGEE. The CDR3 spans 15 residues.

The chain joins TRBV19 to TRBJ1-2; possible D gene TRBD1, 5 bases. The germline V gene has CDR1 LNHDA and CDR2 SQIVND (reference sequence). Trimming took off 6 bases at V and 0 bases at J, with 14 bases between the two ends. The CDR3 is 15 residues long. In DNA, the CDR3 is TGTGCCAGTAGGATGATGGGGGGTACTAACTATGGCTACACCTTC. Its protein is CASRMMGGTNYGYTF.

V usage is TRBV7-9 and J usage is TRBJ2-1; 7 bases are a match to TRBD1. J gave up 3 bases and V 1 base, and 12 bases lay outside the gene matches. Germline V lookup: CDR1 SEHNR, CDR2 FQNEAQ (reference sequence). The CDR3 has 18 amino acids. CDR3 sequence: CASSLGSFTGAIYNEQFF. Written as DNA, the CDR3 is TGTGCCAGCAGCTTAGGGAGTTTTACAGGGGCCATCTACAATGAGCAGTTCTTC.

The genes are TRBV6-4 and TRBJ2-3; TRBD2 matches at 7 bases. This CDR3 contains 14 residues. Germline assignment: CDR1 MRHNA and CDR2 SNTAGT. V shed 2 bases and J 4 bases; nucleotides not matched to a gene: 3. This chain's CDR3 is CASSDSGISDTQYF. CDR3 DNA: TGTGCCAGCAGTGACAGCGGGATTTCAGATACGCAGTATTTT.

The chain has TRBV3-1 (or the pseudogene TRBV3-2) and TRBJ2-7; 10 nucleotides line up with TRBD2. This CDR3 has 14 amino acids. Germline V gene data show CDR1 as LGHDT and CDR2 as YNNKEL (reference sequence). Trimming removed 8 bases from V and 5 bases from J; junction bases left unmatched: 9. The chain's CDR3 is CASQERGGGDEQYF. The CDR3 region has the DNA TGTGCCAGCCAGGAGCGGGGGGGTGGCGACGAGCAGTACTTC.

V and J are TRBV5-1 and TRBJ1-2; D not certain. The V gene's germline CDR1 is SGHRS and CDR2 YFSETQ. The V end was cut by 1 base, the J end by 2 bases, with 3 bases between. This CDR3 has 12 residues. Here the CDR3 DNA reads TGCGCCAGCAGCTTGCAGAACTATGGCTACACCTTC. Its translation: CASSLQNYGYTF. The full variable domain, rest sourced from reference TRBV5-1 and TRBJ1-2, is KAGVTQTPRYLIKTRGQQVTLSCSPISGHRSVSWYQQTPGQGLQFLFEYFSETQRNKGNFPGRFSGRQFSNSRSEMNVSTLELGDSALYLCASSLQNYGYTFGSGTRLTVV.

The V and J genes are TRBV18 and TRBJ1-3; D possibly corresponds to TRBD1 (5 bases). V was clipped by 2 bases and J by 8 bases, with 13 bases between them. The CDR3 loop spans 14 amino acids. Germline V gene data show CDR1 as KGHSH and CDR2 as LQKENI. CDR3 nucleotides: TGTGCCAGCTCACCAAACGCAGGGCTAGACACCATATATTTT. This codes for CASSPNAGLDTIYF.

This chain links TRBV4-3 with TRBJ2-7; possibly TRBD2 for D (6 bases). CDR3 length: 16 amino acids. The germline V gene has CDR1 LGHNA and CDR2 YSLEER. Trimming left V 1 base short and J 6 bases short, with 19 bases between. This CDR3 is CASSQARGGALTEQYF. CDR3 bases: TGCGCCAGCAGCCAAGCTAGGGGCGGGGCCCTAACCGAGCAGTACTTC.

The genes are TRBV11-1 and TRBJ1-1, with 8 positions matching TRBD1. The CDR3 consists of 14 residues. With V trimmed by 5 bases and J by 5 bases, 7 bases remained unmatched. CDR1 and CDR2 (germline): SGHAT, FQDESV (reference sequence). CDR3 region: CASSRTGGWTEAFF. CDR3 DNA sequence: TGTGCCAGCAGCCGAACAGGGGGATGGACTGAAGCTTTCTTT.

The V call is TRBV5-1, the J call TRBJ1-1, with D uncertain. V lost 0 bases, J lost 7 bases, and 13 bases lay in between. Germline V gives CDR1 SGHRS, CDR2 YFSETQ. The CDR3 sequence is 14 residues long. CDR3 residues: CASSLASSGNEAFF. CDR3 in DNA: TGCGCCAGCAGCTTGGCCTCATCGGGGAATGAAGCTTTCTTT.

V is TRBV5-5 and J is TRBJ2-1; TRBD1 matches 10 bases. Trimming took 4 bases from V and 7 from J; bases not matched to a gene: 5. The germline V gene has CDR1 SGHKS and CDR2 YYEKEE (reference sequence). The CDR3 is 14 residues long. CDR3 coding DNA: TGTGCCAGCAGCGTCAAGGACAGGGGGAATGAGCAGTTCTTC. This encodes CASSVKDRGNEQFF.

This clone has a count of ten or more. This chain joins TRBV5-1 and TRBJ1-5; 7 positions match TRBD1. V lost 6 bases and J lost 1; bases outside the gene matches: 10. This CDR3 region has 16 residues. Germline CDR1 reads SGHRS; CDR2 reads YFSETQ. The CDR3 region has the DNA TGCGCCAGCATGAGACAGGGTCCCTTGAGCAATCAGCCCCAGCATTTT. The encoded protein is CASMRQGPLSNQPQHF.

The CDR3 here is CASSQSGQGGWTEAFF. CDR3 coding DNA: TGCGCCAGCAGCCAATCGGGACAGGGAGGTTGGACTGAAGCTTTCTTT. The chain joins TRBV4-1 to TRBJ1-1, with 9 bases identical to TRBD1. V lost 2 bases to trimming and J lost 5 bases; unmatched junction nucleotides: 9. The CDR3 has 16 amino acids. Germline lookup yields CDR1 MGHRA and CDR2 YSYEKL.

This clone appeared a single time. The chain joins TRBV11-2 to TRBJ2-5; D might be TRBD1 (6 bases). Trimming left V 0 bases short and J 7 bases short, with 15 bases between. The germline V gene has CDR1 SGHAT and CDR2 FQNNGV. This CDR3 spans 15 amino acids. CDR3 bases: TGTGCCAGCAGCTTAGATCCTGGACAGTTTGGGACCCAGTACTTC. This translates into CASSLDPGQFGTQYF.

The genes are TRBV19 and TRBJ1-2; TRBD1 agrees at 10 bases. The V and J ends lost 3 bases and 7 bases, in that order; junction bases with no gene match: 2. CDR3 length: 13 amino acids. Germline CDR1 is LNHDA and CDR2 is SQIVND (reference sequence). The CDR3 reads CASSIDRGLGYTF. DNA of the CDR3: TGTGCCAGTAGTATTGACAGGGGGCTTGGCTACACCTTC.

The rearrangement joins TRBV28 to TRBJ2-3; D unclear. The V end lost 5 bases, the J end lost 6 bases, and 15 bases lay between the germline ends. The CDR3 runs to 14 residues. CDR1 is MDHEN and CDR2 is SYDVKM in the germline V gene. The CDR3 protein is CASSTLAPVDTQYF. In nucleotides, the CDR3 is TGTGCCAGCAGTACCCTCGCACCGGTGGATACGCAGTATTTT.

In DNA, the CDR3 is TGTGCCTGGACCTCAGACCTAGCCGGTGAGCAGTTCTTC. This encodes CAWTSDLAGEQFF. The rearrangement links TRBV30 to TRBJ2-1; possible D gene TRBD2, 5 bases. This CDR3 comprises 13 residues. V was shortened by 4 bases and J by 9 bases, with 16 bases between the two germline ends. Germline V lookup: CDR1 GTSNPN, CDR2 SVGIG (reference sequence).

The rearrangement joins TRBV2 to TRBJ1-5; TRBD1 matches 8 bases. The CDR3 covers 15 residues. CDR1 is SNHLY and CDR2 is FYNNEI in the germline V gene. V gave up 5 bases and J gave up 4 bases; unmatched junction bases: 7. The CDR3: CASSPGGSRNQPQHF. CDR3 nucleotide sequence: TGTGCCAGCAGTCCAGGGGGCTCAAGAAATCAGCCCCAGCATTTT.

The V and J genes are TRBV29-1 and TRBJ1-4; 7 bases match TRBD1. This CDR3 has 13 residues. CDR1 SQVTM and CDR2 ANQGSEA come from the germline V gene. The V segment lost 4 bases and the J segment 6 bases; nucleotides outside the gene matches: 5. The chain's CDR3 is CSVGGGADEKLFF. CDR3 bases: TGCAGCGTTGGAGGGGGCGCGGATGAAAAACTGTTTTTT.

This chain links TRBV28 with TRBJ2-1, with TRBD1 matching 12 bases. Losses at the gene ends were 7 bases for V and 6 bases for J; bases not matched to a gene: 13. The length of the CDR3 is 17 residues. Germline loops: CDR1 MDHEN, CDR2 SYDVKM. The CDR3 bases are TGTGCCAGCACGGCGCTATACGGGACAGGGGGCAGCAATGAGCAGTTCTTC. Its translation is CASTALYGTGGSNEQFF.

This chain connects TRBV28 to TRBJ2-1; D is uncertain. This CDR3 contains 14 residues. The germline V gene has CDR1 MDHEN and CDR2 SYDVKM. V lost 3 bases and J 9 bases, leaving 15 bases between the germline ends. This CDR3 is CASSFGQVGSEQFF. CDR3 sequence (DNA): TGTGCCAGCAGTTTTGGGCAGGTGGGTAGTGAGCAGTTCTTC.

The rearrangement links TRBV6-6 to TRBJ1-2, with D maybe TRBD1 (5 bases). CDR3 length: 14 residues. Germline CDR1 reads MNHNY; CDR2 reads SVGAGI (reference sequence). V was clipped by 4 bases and J by 8 bases, with 17 bases between them. CDR3 sequence reads: CASSSDSIGGGYTF. The CDR3 DNA sequence: TGTGCCAGCAGTTCCGACTCCATCGGGGGAGGCTACACCTTC.

The chain is built from TRBV28 and TRBJ1-1, with TRBD1 matching over 9 bases. The junction had 8 bases not matched to a gene; V was cut back by 2 bases and J by 4 bases. Germline V gene lookup returns CDR1 MDHEN and CDR2 SYDVKM. There are 16 residues in the CDR3. CDR3 nucleotides: TGTGCCAGCAGTTTAACCGGGACAGGGATGGGCACTGAAGCTTTCTTT. Encoded protein: CASSLTGTGMGTEAFF. The variable domain in full, with the rest retrieved from reference TRBV28 and TRBJ1-1, is DVKVTQSSRYLVKRTGEKVFLECVQDMDHENMFWYRQDPGLGLRLIYFSYDVKMKEKGDIPEGYSVSREKKERFSLILESASTNQTSMYLCASSLTGTGMGTEAFFGQGTRLTVV.

As to this clone: Other DNA sequences in the same sample also yield this CDR3. This chain connects TRBV18 to TRBJ2-5, with 9 positions matching TRBD2. With 2 bases clipped from V and 5 bases from J, the junction kept 3 bases outside the gene matches. Looked up from germline, CDR1 is KGHSH and CDR2 is LQKENI. The CDR3 has 14 residues. The CDR3 coding sequence is TGTGCCAGCTCACCATCTCTAGCGGGGGAGACCCAGTACTTC. It specifies CASSPSLAGETQYF.

The sample holds a few counts of this clone. V is TRBV18 and J is TRBJ2-7; 10 nucleotides line up with TRBD2. The CDR3 loop spans 15 amino acids. Losses at the gene ends were 3 bases for V and 5 bases for J; bases not matched to a gene: 7. Germline-derived CDR1 and CDR2 are KGHSH and LQKENI. CDR3 amino acids: CASSPASGGADEQYF. The CDR3 DNA sequence: TGTGCCAGCTCACCGGCCAGCGGGGGGGCTGACGAGCAGTACTTC.

The chain couples TRBV24-1 to TRBJ2-3, with unresolved D. Germline V gene sequence: CDR1 KGHDR, CDR2 SFDVKD. This CDR3 has 14 amino acids. Trimming shortened V by 0 bases and J by 1 base, and 4 bases separated the two germline ends. The CDR3 here is CATSDLLGTDTQYF. CDR3 DNA: TGTGCCACCAGTGATTTGCTCGGCACAGATACGCAGTATTTT.